A selection of T cell receptor beta chains follows, all from one sample in a study of shared clonotypes between healthy human individuals. The table came from immunoSEQ multiplex PCR; TCRdb's copy has only in-frame clones and leaves some out. The profile shows around 500,000 clones, 70% to 85% of them singletons. Sequenced input: PBMCs. These receptors originate from a woman between 40 and 55 years old in good health. Some clones in this sample may be carry-over from other donors' samples. Both conserved end residues are part of each CDR3. D genes are given only for firm matches. Clone size is given for some rows only: seen once, a few or many times, or a class if the clone is expanded.

v_gene: TRBV2; d_gene: -; j_gene: TRBJ1-1; abundance: few; CDR3nt: TGTGCCAGCAGTGAATTGGGGGGGGTTGGGACTGAAGCTTTCTTT; CDR3aa: CASSELGGVGTEAFF
v_gene: TRBV30; d_gene: TRBD2; j_gene: TRBJ2-2; abundance: -; CDR3nt: TGTGCCTGGGAGATAGAGACTAGCGGAGCTACAAACACCGGGGAGCTGTTTTTT; CDR3aa: CAWEIETSGATNTGELFF
v_gene: TRBV4-1; d_gene: TRBD1; j_gene: TRBJ1-4; abundance: -; CDR3nt: TGCGCCAGCAGCCAAGTCCGGTGGACAGGGCGGGAAGAAAAACTGTTTTTT; CDR3aa: CASSQVRWTGREEKLFF
v_gene: TRBV13; d_gene: TRBD1; j_gene: TRBJ1-2; abundance: once; CDR3nt: TGTGCCAGCAGCTTGTGGGGTGGGACAGCAAACAACTATGGCTACACCTTC; CDR3aa: CASSLWGGTANNYGYTF
v_gene: TRBV20-1; d_gene: -; j_gene: TRBJ2-7; abundance: -; CDR3nt: TGCAGTGCAAGACGGACCTACGAGCAGTACTTC; CDR3aa: CSARRTYEQYF
v_gene: TRBV5-4; d_gene: -; j_gene: TRBJ2-7; abundance: -; CDR3nt: TGTGCCAGCAGCTTGGGGGCAGGCTCCTACGAGCAGTACTTC; CDR3aa: CASSLGAGSYEQYF
v_gene: TRBV6-5; d_gene: TRBD1; j_gene: TRBJ1-1; abundance: -; CDR3nt: TGTGCCAGCAGTTACTCGAGGACAGGGGTTGAAGCTTTCTTT; CDR3aa: CASSYSRTGVEAFF
v_gene: TRBV10-3; d_gene: -; j_gene: TRBJ1-5; abundance: -; CDR3nt: TGTGCCATCAGTGAGTCCCGGGGTGGGGGCAATCAGCCCCAGCATTTT; CDR3aa: CAISESRGGGNQPQHF
v_gene: TRBV14; d_gene: TRBD1; j_gene: TRBJ2-1; abundance: -; CDR3nt: TGTGCCAGCAGCCCAATAGGGACAGGGAATAGGAATGAGCAGTTCTTC; CDR3aa: CASSPIGTGNRNEQFF
v_gene: TRBV29-1; d_gene: TRBD1; j_gene: TRBJ2-2; abundance: -; CDR3nt: TGCAGCGGTGGACAGGGCTCCGGGGAGCTGTTTTTT; CDR3aa: CSGGQGSGELFF
v_gene: TRBV7-9; d_gene: TRBD2; j_gene: TRBJ2-1; abundance: -; CDR3nt: TGTGCCCCAGGGGGAGTAGCGGGAGTTGAGCAGTTCTTC; CDR3aa: CAPGGVAGVEQFF
v_gene: TRBV21-1; d_gene: -; j_gene: TRBJ2-7; abundance: -; CDR3nt: TGTGCCAGCAGCGAAGGAAGCGGGAGCCACGAGCAGTACTTC; CDR3aa: CASSEGSGSHEQYF
v_gene: TRBV30; d_gene: -; j_gene: TRBJ2-5; abundance: -; CDR3nt: TGTGCCTTATCATCCCGGAGGGGGTACCAAGAGACCCAGTACTTC; CDR3aa: CALSSRRGYQETQYF
v_gene: TRBV28; d_gene: -; j_gene: TRBJ2-7; abundance: -; CDR3nt: TGTGCCAGCAGCCCGGGACTTATCTACGAGCAGTACTTC; CDR3aa: CASSPGLIYEQYF
v_gene: TRBV10-3; d_gene: -; j_gene: TRBJ1-5; abundance: once; CDR3nt: TGTGCCATCAGTGACCATAGCAATCAGCCCCAGCATTTT; CDR3aa: CAISDHSNQPQHF
v_gene: TRBV29-1; d_gene: TRBD1; j_gene: TRBJ1-1; abundance: -; CDR3nt: TGCAGCGGATTACTCACAGGGGTCGTGGTTCCTGAAGCTTTCTTT; CDR3aa: CSGLLTGVVVPEAFF
v_gene: TRBV11-2; d_gene: -; j_gene: TRBJ1-5; abundance: -; CDR3nt: TGTGCCAGCAGCCAAGGGGGGAATCAGCCCCAGCATTTT; CDR3aa: CASSQGGNQPQHF
v_gene: TRBV6-1; d_gene: TRBD2; j_gene: TRBJ2-5; abundance: -; CDR3nt: TGTGCCAGCAGTAACTTAGCGGGAGGGGGGGAGACCCAGTACTTC; CDR3aa: CASSNLAGGGETQYF
v_gene: TRBV10-2; d_gene: TRBD2; j_gene: TRBJ2-6; abundance: -; CDR3nt: TGCGCCAGCAGGGGTTTAGGCGGGAGGGCCACTGGGGCCAACGTCCTGACTTTC; CDR3aa: CASRGLGGRATGANVLTF
v_gene: TRBV4-1; d_gene: TRBD1; j_gene: TRBJ1-1; abundance: few; CDR3nt: TGCGCCAGCAGCCCAACCTTTACCTACCGACAGGGCACTTACACTGAAGCTTTCTTT; CDR3aa: CASSPTFTYRQGTYTEAFF
v_gene: TRBV5-6; d_gene: -; j_gene: TRBJ1-2; abundance: -; CDR3nt: TGTGCCAGCAGCCCGGGCCGCACTGGGGGGTATGGCTACACCTTC; CDR3aa: CASSPGRTGGYGYTF
v_gene: TRBV11-2; d_gene: TRBD1; j_gene: TRBJ1-2; abundance: -; CDR3nt: TGTGCCAGCAGCTGGGACAGGGGCCAAGGGGGTATTTATGGCTACACCTTC; CDR3aa: CASSWDRGQGGIYGYTF
v_gene: TRBV7-2; d_gene: -; j_gene: TRBJ2-5; abundance: -; CDR3nt: TGTGCCAGCAGCCCGGTTGGGGAGCAAGAGACCCAGTACTTC; CDR3aa: CASSPVGEQETQYF
v_gene: TRBV6-6; d_gene: -; j_gene: TRBJ2-7; abundance: -; CDR3nt: TGTGCCAGCAGTAGCGGGACAGTTAACAGCGAGCAGTACTTC; CDR3aa: CASSSGTVNSEQYF
v_gene: TRBV7-9; d_gene: -; j_gene: TRBJ2-7; abundance: -; CDR3nt: TGTGCCAGCAGCCAAACGACAGGTGCCTACGAGCAGTACTTC; CDR3aa: CASSQTTGAYEQYF
v_gene: TRBV5-5; d_gene: TRBD1; j_gene: TRBJ2-5; abundance: -; CDR3nt: TGTGCCAGCAGCCCACGGACAGGGGAAGAGACCCAGTACTTC; CDR3aa: CASSPRTGEETQYF
v_gene: TRBV9; d_gene: TRBD2; j_gene: TRBJ2-1; abundance: -; CDR3nt: TGTGCCAGCAGCGTAGTTTCTAGCGGGAGTGAGCAGTTCTTC; CDR3aa: CASSVVSSGSEQFF
v_gene: TRBV4-2; d_gene: -; j_gene: TRBJ2-7; abundance: -; CDR3nt: TGTGCCAGCAGCCCTAGAGGAGGAAGGTACGAGCAGTACTTC; CDR3aa: CASSPRGGRYEQYF